The clone carrying this TCR beta chain has ten or more counts. The antigen is not known. Scientists amplified the TCR beta CDR3 regions from RNA transcripts. The workflow started with a first-round RT-PCR run with HTBI primers and then moved on to a second-round multiplex PCR. MiXCR was run by TCRdb on the multiplex PCR reads, yielding one entry per CDR3 protein. The sample yields under 350,000 distinct CDR3 sequences, roughly 15% seen once. The data were obtained in a study of Graves' ophthalmopathy and Graves' hyperthyroidism. Study-level results: From stable hyperthyroidism, ophthalmopathy was separated by a 13-signature model with just under 90% sensitivity and around 79% specificity.

This TCR derives from an adult man with Graves' ophthalmopathy. Sequencing was performed on peripheral blood.

The CDR3 DNA follows: TGTGCCAGCAGCCTAACCCAATTCGGGAACACTGAAGCTTTCTTT. Translating it yields CASSLTQFGNTEAFF. V usage is TRBV25-1 and J usage is TRBJ1-1, with D unresolved. CDR3 length equals 15 residues. CDR1 and CDR2 (germline): MGHDK, SYGVNS. The ends were cut back, 6 bases at V and 1 base at J, with 15 bases in the middle.